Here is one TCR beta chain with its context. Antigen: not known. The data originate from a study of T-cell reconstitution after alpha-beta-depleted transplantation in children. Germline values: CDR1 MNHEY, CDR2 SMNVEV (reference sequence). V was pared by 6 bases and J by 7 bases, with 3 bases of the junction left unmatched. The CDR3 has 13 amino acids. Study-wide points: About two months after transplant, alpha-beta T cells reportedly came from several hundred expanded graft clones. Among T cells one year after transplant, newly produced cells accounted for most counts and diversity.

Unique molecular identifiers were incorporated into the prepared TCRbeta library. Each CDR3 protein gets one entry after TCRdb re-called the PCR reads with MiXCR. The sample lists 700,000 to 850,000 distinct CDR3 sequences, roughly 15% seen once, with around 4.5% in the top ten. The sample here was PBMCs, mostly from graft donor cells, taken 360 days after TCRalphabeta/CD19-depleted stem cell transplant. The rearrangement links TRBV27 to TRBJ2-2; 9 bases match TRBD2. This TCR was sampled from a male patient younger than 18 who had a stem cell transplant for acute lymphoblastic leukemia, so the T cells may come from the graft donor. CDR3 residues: CASSGTSIGELFF. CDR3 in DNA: TGTGCCAGCAGCGGGACTAGCATCGGGGAGCTGTTTTTT.